The next 19 T cell receptor beta chains were all read from a single sample in a study of cytomegalovirus exposure and HLA in healthy donors. Clones were read by immunoSEQ multiplex PCR, and TCRdb kept only the in-frame ones, dropping some. The profile shows 85,000 to 130,000 clones, about 85% of them singletons. The sample was PBMCs. These receptors were obtained from a woman younger than 30 in good health and CMV-seropositive.

The chain has TRBV9 and TRBJ1-2; perhaps TRBD1 as D (5 bases). This CDR3 comprises 15 residues. V shed 3 bases and J shed 2 bases, with 14 bases lying between them. Germline loops: CDR1 SGDLS, CDR2 YYNGEE. The CDR3 reads CASSASGVSNYGYTF. CDR3 DNA: TGTGCCAGCAGCGCCTCGGGGGTCTCAAACTATGGCTACACCTTC.

The chain recombines TRBV25-1 with TRBJ2-2; perhaps TRBD2 as D (5 bases). Germline CDR1 is MGHDK and CDR2 is SYGVNS. The germline V and J ends were trimmed by 1 base and 6 bases, with 6 bases remaining between them. CDR3 length: 13 residues. The CDR3 loop is CASSESGSGELFF. The CDR3 region has the DNA TGTGCCAGCAGTGAATCGGGGTCCGGGGAGCTGTTTTTT.

The rearrangement joins TRBV29-1 to TRBJ2-2; TRBD1 matches at 7 bases. Germline CDR1 SQVTM, CDR2 ANQGSEA. V lost 2 bases and J lost 0; bases outside the gene matches: 0. There are 14 residues in the CDR3. The CDR3 DNA is TGCAGCGTTGAACAGGGGGCGAACACCGGGGAGCTGTTTTTT. As protein: CSVEQGANTGELFF.

The gene calls are TRBV7-2 and TRBJ2-2; D is possibly TRBD2 (6 bases). The CDR3 has 16 amino acids. Per germline, CDR1 SGHTA and CDR2 FQGNSA. V lost 1 base and J lost 0, with 9 bases in between. CDR3: CASSLVAGSNTGELFF. CDR3 nucleotide sequence: TGTGCCAGCAGCTTAGTTGCGGGGTCGAACACCGGGGAGCTGTTTTTT.

The chain combines TRBV27 with TRBJ1-2; D is perhaps TRBD1 (6 bases). With 8 bases removed from V and 0 bases from J, the gap between germline ends came to 16 bases. This CDR3 has 15 residues. Germline V gives CDR1 MNHEY, CDR2 SMNVEV (reference sequence). The CDR3 protein is CASRKQGISNYGYTF. The CDR3 nucleotides read TGTGCCAGCCGTAAACAGGGAATTTCTAACTATGGCTACACCTTC.

This clone has just one count. V gene TRBV5-1 combines with J gene TRBJ1-4, with 8 bases identical to TRBD1. The length of the CDR3 is 15 residues. Per the germline V gene, CDR1 is SGHRS and CDR2 is YFSETQ. After removal of 0 bases from V and 11 bases from J, the junction contained 9 bases not matched to a gene. The CDR3 here is CASSLADRGHSKLFF. In DNA form, the CDR3 reads TGCGCCAGCAGCTTGGCCGACAGGGGCCATTCTAAACTGTTTTTT.

The chain has TRBV28 and TRBJ2-7, with D tentatively TRBD2 (5 bases). The germline V gene encodes CDR1 MDHEN and CDR2 SYDVKM. V was cut by 7 bases and J by 0 bases, with 13 bases left in between. The CDR3 has 14 amino acids. CDR3 residues: CASTHRGGSYEQYV. The CDR3 DNA follows: TGTGCCAGCACCCACCGTGGAGGCTCCTACGAGCAGTACGTC.

This chain uses TRBV4-1 with TRBJ2-3; 9 bases map to TRBD2. Germline CDR1 reads MGHRA; CDR2 reads YSYEKL. V shed 0 bases, J shed 0 bases, and the junction held 4 bases outside the gene matches. The CDR3 contains 17 residues. The CDR3 reads CASSQDSSGGSTDTQYF. As DNA, the CDR3 is TGCGCCAGCAGCCAAGATTCAAGCGGGGGGAGCACAGATACGCAGTATTTT.

The chain combines TRBV10-2 with TRBJ2-3, with D unresolved. The length of the CDR3 is 13 residues. CDR1 is WSHSY and CDR2 is SAAADI in the germline V gene. V lost 9 bases to trimming and J lost 0 bases, with 10 bases between them. DNA for the CDR3: TGCGCCAGTCGCGAAACTAGCACAGATACGCAGTATTTT. Translating gives CASRETSTDTQYF.

V usage is TRBV6-5 and J usage is TRBJ2-5, with unresolved D. The CDR3 is 14 amino acids. The germline gives CDR1 MNHEY, CDR2 SVGAGI. V shed 0 bases and J shed 5 bases, with 10 bases lying between them. The CDR3 DNA sequence: TGTGCCAGCAGTTACTCGCTTAGATGGGAGACCCAGTACTTC. Amino acids: CASSYSLRWETQYF.

The gene calls are TRBV6-1 and TRBJ1-2, with D hard to call. This CDR3 has 14 residues. Germline V gives CDR1 MNHNS, CDR2 SASEGT. The V end lost 2 bases, the J end lost 5 bases, and 12 bases lay between the germline ends. The CDR3: CASSERIQSYGYTF. As DNA, the CDR3 is TGTGCCAGCAGTGAAAGAATACAGTCATATGGCTACACCTTC.

This chain's CDR3 is CSVGFLGVQETQYF. The CDR3 DNA is TGCAGCGTTGGATTTCTCGGGGTGCAAGAGACCCAGTACTTC. The chain joins TRBV29-1 to TRBJ2-5, with D possibly being TRBD2 (5 bases). The CDR3 sequence is 14 residues long. V lost 4 bases and J 2 bases, leaving 14 bases between the germline ends. CDR1 is SQVTM and CDR2 is ANQGSEA in the germline V gene.

As for this clone: One end of the junction does not line up with germline, which may come from a read error. CDR3 protein: CASSRNPLAGGQVTQYF. CDR3 DNA: TGTGCCAGCAGCCGAAACCCTCTAGCGGGGGGGCAAGTGACCCAGTACTTC. The rearrangement uses TRBV4-2 and TRBJ2-5; 12 bases are a match to TRBD2. In germline, CDR1 is LGHNA, CDR2 YNFKEQ. This CDR3 comprises 17 residues.

The chain employs TRBV7-9 and TRBJ1-2; 7 bases are a match to TRBD1. In germline, CDR1 is SEHNR, CDR2 FQNEAQ (reference sequence). Trimming cost V 5 bases and J 8 bases; bases outside gene matches: 8. CDR3 length: 13 amino acids. In nucleotides, the CDR3 is TGTGCCAGCAGCCACAGACAGGGACAAGGCTACACCTTC. Encoded protein: CASSHRQGQGYTF.

The J gene is TRBJ2-7, the V gene TRBV19; 7 positions match TRBD1. Per germline, CDR1 LNHDA and CDR2 SQIVND (reference sequence). This CDR3 spans 14 amino acids. After removal of 6 bases from V and 2 bases from J, the junction contained 7 bases not matched to a gene. The CDR3 DNA reads TGTGCCAGTAGCCTGACAGGGTCCACCTACGAGCAGTACTTC. It is translated as CASSLTGSTYEQYF. The whole variable domain, filled in from reference TRBV19 and TRBJ2-7, reads DGGITQSPKYLFRKEGQNVTLSCEQNLNHDAMYWYRQDPGQGLRLIYYSQIVNDFQKGDIAEGYSVSREKKESFPLTVTSAQKNPTAFYLCASSLTGSTYEQYFGPGTRLTVT.

J is TRBJ1-6 and V is TRBV5-4, with 7 bases fitting TRBD1. V shed 4 bases, J shed 2 bases, and the junction held 12 bases outside the gene matches. The CDR3 has 18 amino acids. Germline assignment: CDR1 SGHNT and CDR2 YYREEE (reference sequence). CDR3 sequence (DNA): TGTGCCAGCAGCCTTTGGACAGGCGGCGCAACCTATAATTCACCCCTCCACTTT. Encoded protein: CASSLWTGGATYNSPLHF.

The chain recombines TRBV5-6 with TRBJ1-1; 9 bases align to TRBD1. V was clipped by 2 bases and J by 4 bases; unmatched bases: 3. CDR3 length: 14 residues. Per the germline V gene, CDR1 is SGHDT and CDR2 is YYEEEE. The CDR3 spells CASSFGTGSTEAFF. In DNA, the CDR3 is TGTGCCAGCAGCTTCGGGACAGGGTCCACTGAAGCTTTCTTT.

The rearrangement links TRBV10-3 to TRBJ2-2; possibly TRBD2 for D (6 bases). V was shortened by 10 bases and J by 5 bases, with 8 bases between the two germline ends. This CDR3 is 11 amino acids long. The germline V gene encodes CDR1 ENHRY and CDR2 SYGVKD. CDR3 sequence reads: CATRETGELFF. DNA of the CDR3: TGTGCCACGCGGGAAACCGGGGAGCTGTTTTTT.

The rearrangement joins TRBV4-1 to TRBJ2-7, with a possible D match to TRBD1 (7 bases). The ends were cut back, 11 bases at V and 4 bases at J, with 15 bases in the middle. The CDR3 is 12 residues long. Germline V gives CDR1 MGHRA, CDR2 YSYEKL. The CDR3 DNA reads as TGCGCCGGCGGGACAGAAGGATACGAGCAGTACTTC. Translation gives CAGGTEGYEQYF.